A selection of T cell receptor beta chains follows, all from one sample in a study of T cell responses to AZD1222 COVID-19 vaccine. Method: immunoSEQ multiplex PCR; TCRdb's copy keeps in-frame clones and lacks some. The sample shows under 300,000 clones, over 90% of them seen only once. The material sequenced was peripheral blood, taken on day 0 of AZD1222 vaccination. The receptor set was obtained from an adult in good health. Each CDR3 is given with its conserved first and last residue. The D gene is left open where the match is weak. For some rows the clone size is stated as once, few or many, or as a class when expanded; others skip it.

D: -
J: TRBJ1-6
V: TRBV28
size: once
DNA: TGTGCCAGCAGTCGATACTTCGGGTCCCTATCACCCCTCCACTTT
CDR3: CASSRYFGSLSPLHF

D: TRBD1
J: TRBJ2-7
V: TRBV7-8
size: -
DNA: TGTGCCAGCAGCTTAGGTGGACAGGGCCTGGGCGAGCAGTACTTC
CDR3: CASSLGGQGLGEQYF

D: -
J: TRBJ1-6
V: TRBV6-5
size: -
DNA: TGTGCCAGCAGTTACTCGCGGGCCCGCAAGTCACCCCTCCACTTT
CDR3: CASSYSRARKSPLHF

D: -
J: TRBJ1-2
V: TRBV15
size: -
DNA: TGTGCCACCAGCAGAGATCAGCTTGCACTGGGCTACACCTTC
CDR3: CATSRDQLALGYTF

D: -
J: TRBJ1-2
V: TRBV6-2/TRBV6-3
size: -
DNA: TGTGCCAGCAGCCGGAGGGACTATGGCTACACCTTC
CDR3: CASSRRDYGYTF

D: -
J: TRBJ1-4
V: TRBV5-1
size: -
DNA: TGCGCCAGCAGCTCCCCGGGAGAAAAACTGTTTTTT
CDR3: CASSSPGEKLFF

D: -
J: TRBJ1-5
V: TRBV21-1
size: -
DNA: TGTGCCAGCACCGACCGGGACGGAGATAGCAATCAGCCCCAGCATTTT
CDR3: CASTDRDGDSNQPQHF

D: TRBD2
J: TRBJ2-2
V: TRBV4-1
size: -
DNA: TGCGCCAGCAGCCGGCTCGGACTAGCGGGGGCCACGAACACCGGGGAGCTGTTTTTT
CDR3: CASSRLGLAGATNTGELFF

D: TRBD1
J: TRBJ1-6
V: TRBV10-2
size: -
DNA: TGCGCCAGCAGTGACAACAGGGGGTATGGATCACCCCTCCACTTT
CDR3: CASSDNRGYGSPLHF

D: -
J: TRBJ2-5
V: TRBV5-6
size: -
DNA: TGTGCCAGCAGCTCGGGTGGCCCCCCGTGGACCCAGTACTTC
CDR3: CASSSGGPPWTQYF